This passage covers 16 T cell receptor beta chains from one sample sequenced in a study of blood T cells in healthy people across ages. A second PCR, run for roughly 7 to 11 cycles, used a sample-barcoded 5' primer plus a J-beta primer mix. TCRdb re-derived calls from the 5' RACE reads in MiXCR, one entry per CDR3 protein. The sample holds more than 1.4 million distinct CDR3 sequences; 42% are singletons and the top ten take 6.5% to 10%. The sequenced sample consisted of blood. The receptors were gathered from a young woman in good health.

The chain employs TRBV3-1 and TRBJ1-2; D is undetermined. There are 14 residues in the CDR3. CDR1 LGHDT and CDR2 YNNKEL come from the germline V gene (reference sequence). The V gene lost 0 bases and the J gene lost 3 bases, with 8 bases spanning the gap. For the CDR3, the DNA is TGTGCCAGCAGCCAAGATGGGGTGTACTATGGCTACACCTTC. Its protein product is CASSQDGVYYGYTF.

This clonotype has only a few counts. This chain connects TRBV15 to TRBJ2-7; D gene unclear. Gene TRBJ2-5 matches the end of the DNA better, so the J call may be wrong. Looked up from germline, CDR1 is LNHNV and CDR2 is YYDKDF (reference sequence). This CDR3 contains 13 residues. This chain's CDR3 is CATSRSPSETQYF. The DNA of the CDR3 is TGTGCCACCAGCAGATCGCCTTCTGAGACCCAGTACTTC.

V usage is TRBV2 and J usage is TRBJ1-5, with 8 bases that match TRBD1. Trimming cost V 6 bases and J 6 bases; bases outside gene matches: 7. Per the germline V gene, CDR1 is SNHLY and CDR2 is FYNNEI. The CDR3 has 14 residues. CDR3 in amino acids: CASRPGQERQPQHF. The DNA for the CDR3 is TGTGCCAGCAGGCCGGGACAGGAGCGTCAGCCCCAGCATTTT.

This clonotype turned up a few times. The V gene is TRBV2, the J gene TRBJ2-1, with 7 nucleotides matching TRBD1. CDR3 length: 15 amino acids. CDR1 and CDR2 (germline): SNHLY, FYNNEI. V lost 5 bases and J lost 5; bases outside the gene matches: 9. The CDR3 sequence is CASSLPGQTDNEQFF. In nucleotides, the CDR3 is TGTGCCAGCAGTTTACCGGGACAGACCGACAATGAGCAGTTCTTC.

The chain couples TRBV4-2 to TRBJ1-2, with TRBD1 matching 10 bases. CDR1 and CDR2 (germline): LGHNA, YNFKEQ. The CDR3 extends over 15 amino acids. V dropped 0 bases and J dropped 8; count of bases not matched to a gene: 6. The CDR3 is CASSQDPGTGAGYTF. The CDR3 region has the DNA TGTGCCAGCAGCCAAGATCCCGGGACAGGGGCCGGCTACACCTTC.

This clonotype was found once. A junction end diverges from the germline sequence, so it may reflect a read error. The genes are TRBV20-1 and TRBJ2-3; D possibly corresponds to TRBD1 (6 bases). This CDR3 is 13 amino acids long. Germline V CDR1 and CDR2: DFQATT, SNEGSKA (reference sequence). In nucleotides, the CDR3 is TGCAGCGATGGGACAACATACACAGATGCGCAGTATTTT. It is translated as CSDGTTYTDAQYF.

This clonotype was detected only a few times. This chain uses TRBV10-3 with TRBJ2-7, with TRBD2 matching 14 bases. This CDR3 is 17 amino acids long. Germline loops: CDR1 ENHRY, CDR2 SYGVKD. V gave up 3 bases and J gave up 1 base; unmatched junction bases: 5. CDR3 protein: CAISDPGTSGGSYEQYF. In DNA, the CDR3 is TGTGCCATCAGTGACCCGGGGACTAGCGGGGGATCCTACGAGCAGTACTTC.

Only a few counts were recorded for this clonotype. The chain carries TRBV6-1 and TRBJ2-4; D may be TRBD1 or TRBD2 (5 bases each). Trimming removed 0 bases from V and 9 bases from J, with 9 bases in between. CDR3 size: 13 residues. From germline, CDR1 is MNHNS and CDR2 SASEGT. CDR3 bases: TGTGCCAGCAGTGAAGCTGGGGACGCCATTCAGTACTTC. Translation: CASSEAGDAIQYF.

The V and J genes are TRBV29-1 and TRBJ1-5, with D possibly TRBD1 on 5 matching bases. The V gene's germline CDR1 is SQVTM and CDR2 ANQGSEA. This CDR3 spans 13 amino acids. Trimming pared 2 bases from V and 9 bases from J, leaving 14 bases between. CDR3 nucleotide sequence: TGCAGCGTTGAAATAGTCTGGGGGGGGCCCCAGCATTTT. It translates to CSVEIVWGGPQHF.

This clonotype was seen many times. CDR3 DNA sequence: TGCGCCAGCAGCCCCGGGGCCCTTTTGACAGATACGCAGTATTTT. It yields the protein CASSPGALLTDTQYF. The chain links TRBV4-1 to TRBJ2-3; D possibly uses TRBD1 or TRBD2 (5 bases each). Looked up from germline, CDR1 is MGHRA and CDR2 is YSYEKL. V shed 4 bases and J shed 3 bases, with 14 bases lying between them. This CDR3 is 15 amino acids long.

This chain links TRBV6-5 with TRBJ1-1; TRBD1 matches at 12 bases. The germline V gene has CDR1 MNHEY and CDR2 SVGAGI. The ends lost 6 bases at V and 0 bases at J; junction bases unmatched: 11. This CDR3 has 18 residues. The CDR3 spells CASSLHGTGGVVNTEAFF. Here the CDR3 DNA reads TGTGCCAGCAGCTTACACGGGACAGGGGGCGTCGTGAACACTGAAGCTTTCTTT.

The CDR3 DNA is TGTGCCAGCTCACCAAACCGGCAAGGGGGCTACACCTTC. It translates to CASSPNRQGGYTF. The chain has TRBV18 and TRBJ1-2; D is unresolved. Per the germline V gene, CDR1 is KGHSH and CDR2 is LQKENI. The CDR3 runs to 13 residues. V lost 2 bases to trimming and J lost 8 bases, with 12 bases between them.

The chain links TRBV12-3 or TRBV12-4 to TRBJ2-4, with 9 bases fitting TRBD1. With 5 bases clipped from V and 12 bases from J, the junction kept 11 bases outside the gene matches. The CDR3 runs to 14 residues. The CDR3 DNA reads as TGTGCCAGCAGTCAAGGACAGGGGACACGGGGTCAGTACTTC. Translation: CASSQGQGTRGQYF.

The genes are TRBV2 and TRBJ1-2; D uncertain. This CDR3 is 13 amino acids long. The germline gives CDR1 SNHLY, CDR2 FYNNEI. Trimming took off 6 bases at V and 9 bases at J, with 17 bases between the two ends. CDR3 DNA: TGTGCCAGCAGCCACGAGGGATTTCCGCGCTACACCTTC. Its protein is CASSHEGFPRYTF.

In its sample, this clonotype was seen a few times. V is TRBV14 and J is TRBJ2-3; 8 bases line up with TRBD1. CDR1 and CDR2 (germline): SGHDN, FVKESK. V trimming: 4 bases; J trimming: 5 bases; junction bases outside the gene matches: 5. This CDR3 contains 14 residues. The CDR3 DNA reads TGTGCCAGCAGCCGGACAGGGCAGGGAGATACGCAGTATTTT. This codes for CASSRTGQGDTQYF.

The chain carries TRBV6-1 and TRBJ1-5; TRBD1 matches 8 bases. The V and J ends lost 6 bases and 3 bases, in that order; junction bases with no gene match: 7. The CDR3 sequence is 15 residues long. CDR1 is MNHNS and CDR2 is SASEGT in the germline V gene. The CDR3 reads CASSAQTGVNQPQHF. In DNA, the CDR3 is TGTGCCAGCAGCGCCCAGACAGGGGTCAATCAGCCCCAGCATTTT.